This passage covers 4 T cell receptor beta chains from one sample sequenced in a study of PD-L1 blockade in urothelial cancer. The time point here: peripheral blood 6 weeks after treatment start. Data came from immunoSEQ multiplex PCR; TCRdb stores just in-frame clones and leaves some out. The data contain about 45,000 clones, more than 75% of them seen just once; the ten biggest clones take up around 13%. The sequencing here drew on PBMCs, taken around atezolizumab (anti-PD-L1) treatment. The receptors originated from a man in his fifties or sixties with urothelial cancer.

The genes are TRBV13 and TRBJ2-2, with a tentative D call TRBD1 (5 bases). V lost 5 bases, J lost 6 bases, and 16 bases lay in between. In germline, CDR1 is PRHDT, CDR2 FYEKMQ (reference sequence). The CDR3 has 15 amino acids. In DNA, the CDR3 is TGTGCCAGCAGCGCTCCCCCCTGGGGCCCCGGGGAGCTGTTTTTT. Protein sequence: CASSAPPWGPGELFF.

The chain employs TRBV6-6 and TRBJ1-1; D perhaps matches TRBD1 (5 bases). The CDR3 loop spans 14 amino acids. From germline, CDR1 is MNHNY and CDR2 SVGAGI (reference sequence). V was pared by 7 bases and J by 5 bases, with 17 bases between. The CDR3 loop is CASNDSPVFTEAFF. The CDR3 DNA follows: TGTGCCAGCAATGACAGTCCCGTCTTTACTGAAGCTTTCTTT.

This clone was detected only once. This chain links TRBV2 with TRBJ2-5; weak D call: TRBD2 (6 bases). V lost 2 bases to trimming and J lost 7 bases, with 8 bases between them. The CDR3 consists of 12 residues. The germline V gene has CDR1 SNHLY and CDR2 FYNNEI. CDR3 sequence reads: CASSELEGTQYF. CDR3 DNA sequence: TGTGCCAGCAGTGAATTGGAGGGGACCCAGTACTTC.

The chain combines TRBV5-5 with TRBJ1-1; 9 bases map to TRBD1. Germline V CDR1 and CDR2: SGHKS, YYEKEE (reference sequence). This CDR3 region has 14 residues. The V and J ends lost 3 bases and 3 bases, in that order; junction bases with no gene match: 3. In nucleotides, the CDR3 is TGTGCCAGCAGCTCCCGGGACAGGGACACTGAAGCTTTCTTT. It is translated as CASSSRDRDTEAFF.